This TCR beta chain was profiled in a study of shared T cell receptors in the human thymus. Trimming cost V 4 bases and J 5 bases, with 20 bases left between them. The CDR3 is made up of 16 amino acids. Per the germline V gene, CDR1 is LNHDA and CDR2 is SQIVND (reference sequence). Data came from immunoSEQ multiplex PCR; TCRdb stores just in-frame clones and leaves some out. The sample yields approximately 400,000 clones, 95% seen once. The receptor was derived from a human donor. Source material: thymocytes. V usage is TRBV19 and J usage is TRBJ1-1; D is possibly TRBD1 (6 bases). The DNA of the CDR3 is TGTGCCAGTAGTAAAAAAACAGGGAAGGTGAGGACTGAAGCTTTCTTT. Translating it yields CASSKKTGKVRTEAFF.